Each of the 24 T cell receptor beta chains below was sequenced from the same sample in a study of response to subunit inactivated influenza vaccine. In TCRdb, the RT-PCR reads were re-called with MiXCR into one record per CDR3 protein. Among around 470,000 distinct CDR3 sequences, roughly 7.9% were seen once, and the ten largest hold around 13%. The sequenced sample was PBMCs from blood, obtained roughly 24 months after vaccination. The receptors were sampled from a man between 50 and 70 years old who received an inactivated influenza vaccine.

This clonotype has a count of ten or more. A junction boundary mismatches the germline segment, possibly from a read error. The chain is built from TRBV5-1 and TRBJ2-1, with 7 bases that match TRBD2. Germline V CDR1 and CDR2: SGHRS, YFSETQ. This CDR3 is 15 amino acids long. The CDR3 DNA sequence: TGTGCCAGCAGCCCCGGGGGGTCTTCCTACAATGAGCAGTTCTTC. As protein: CASSPGGSSYNEQFF.

The sample holds many counts of this clonotype. This chain's CDR3 is CASSRVTYGYTF. CDR3 nucleotides: TGTGCCAGCAGCAGGGTTACCTATGGCTACACCTTC. The rearrangement joins TRBV6-6 to TRBJ1-2, with a tentative D call TRBD1 (5 bases). Germline V lookup: CDR1 MNHNY, CDR2 SVGAGI (reference sequence). The CDR3 length is 12 residues. The V and J ends lost 6 bases and 4 bases respectively, with 9 bases between them.

Only a few counts were recorded for this clonotype. This chain uses TRBV7-2 with TRBJ2-4; 7 bases are shared with TRBD2. Germline assignment: CDR1 SGHTA and CDR2 FQGNSA. The CDR3 runs to 14 residues. With 5 bases clipped from V and 3 bases from J, the junction kept 4 bases outside the gene matches. The CDR3 region is CASSPASGKNIQYF. CDR3 sequence (DNA): TGTGCCAGCAGCCCGGCTAGCGGCAAAAACATTCAGTACTTC.

This clonotype was seen a handful of times. This sequence joins TRBV5-5 and TRBJ2-7, with D possibly matching TRBD1 (5 bases). This CDR3 comprises 13 residues. Deletions cut 4 bases from V and 6 bases from J, with 14 bases between. Germline V gene data show CDR1 as SGHKS and CDR2 as YYEKEE (reference sequence). This CDR3 is CASSRRVVGEQYF. CDR3 DNA sequence: TGTGCCAGCAGCCGCAGGGTAGTGGGCGAGCAGTACTTC.

The sample holds a few counts of this clonotype. The J gene is TRBJ2-3, the V gene TRBV20-1, with 13 bases aligning to TRBD2. The CDR3 covers 15 residues. Germline V lookup: CDR1 DFQATT, CDR2 SNEGSKA (reference sequence). V was pared by 5 bases and J by 2 bases, with 4 bases of the junction left unmatched. The CDR3 loop reads CSASGLAGVTDTQYF. The CDR3 coding sequence is TGCAGTGCTTCCGGACTAGCGGGGGTCACAGATACGCAGTATTTT.

This clonotype was observed a handful of times. This sequence joins TRBV5-1 and TRBJ2-3, with TRBD1 matching 8 bases. CDR1 is SGHRS, CDR2 YFSETQ, per germline. The ends lost 0 bases at V and 3 bases at J; junction bases unmatched: 12. The CDR3 runs to 18 residues. CDR3 in DNA: TGCGCCAGCAGCTTGGCCGCCTCAGGGGGCGTGTGGACAGATACGCAGTATTTT. This gives the protein CASSLAASGGVWTDTQYF. Combining the CDR3 with reference TRBV5-1 and TRBJ2-3 gives the whole variable domain KAGVTQTPRYLIKTRGQQVTLSCSPISGHRSVSWYQQTPGQGLQFLFEYFSETQRNKGNFPGRFSGRQFSNSRSEMNVSTLELGDSALYLCASSLAASGGVWTDTQYFGPGTRLTVL.

A word on this clonotype: The junction departs from the called germline gene at one end, perhaps through a read error. This sequence joins TRBV10-3 and TRBJ2-5; TRBD1 might be the D (5 bases). The CDR3 has 13 amino acids. Germline V gene data show CDR1 as ENHRY and CDR2 as SYGVKD. CDR3 DNA: TGTGCCATCAGTCAACAGGAGAAAGAGACCCAGCACTTC. Its protein is CAISQQEKETQHF.

Many counts were recorded for this clonotype. The gene calls are TRBV4-1 and TRBJ2-3, with 7 bases lining up with TRBD2. V shed 0 bases, J shed 4 bases, and the junction held 7 bases outside the gene matches. There are 16 residues in the CDR3. CDR1 and CDR2 (germline): MGHRA, YSYEKL. In DNA form, the CDR3 reads TGCGCCAGCAGCCAAGATTGGCGGGGGATCTCAGATACGCAGTATTTT. Encoded protein: CASSQDWRGISDTQYF.

The V gene is TRBV12-3 or TRBV12-4, the J gene TRBJ1-2; D gene ambiguous. The CDR3 is 13 residues long. Trimming shortened V by 5 bases and J by 6 bases, and 13 bases separated the two germline ends. CDR3: CASSQTRRDGYTF. CDR3 coding DNA: TGTGCCAGCAGTCAGACAAGGCGGGATGGCTACACCTTC.

This clonotype has more than one count but fewer than ten. The chain combines TRBV18 with TRBJ2-1; TRBD2 aligns across 10 bases. The CDR3 has 14 amino acids. Germline trimming cut 3 bases from V and 9 bases from J; bases unmatched to any gene: 5. Germline V gene sequence: CDR1 KGHSH, CDR2 LQKENI. CDR3 nucleotide sequence: TGTGCCAGCTCACCCAGCGGGGGGGCCGGTGAGCAGTTCTTC. It translates to CASSPSGGAGEQFF.

The chain combines TRBV7-2 with TRBJ2-7; 7 positions agree with TRBD2. Per the germline V gene, CDR1 is SGHTA and CDR2 is FQGNSA. This CDR3 comprises 16 residues. Trimming cost V 1 base and J 3 bases; bases outside gene matches: 9. CDR3 sequence reads: CASSLGILASGYEQYF. CDR3 nucleotides: TGTGCCAGCAGCTTAGGCATACTAGCGAGTGGCTACGAGCAGTACTTC.

This clonotype appeared many times. The chain employs TRBV4-3 and TRBJ2-4; D unclear. The CDR3 runs to 15 residues. V was cut by 1 base and J by 7 bases, with 14 bases left in between. The germline V gene encodes CDR1 LGHNA and CDR2 YSLEER. As DNA, the CDR3 is TGCGCCAGCAGCCAAGGGGCTAGAAGTGGGAACATTCAGTACTTC. Its translation: CASSQGARSGNIQYF.

The rearrangement joins TRBV29-1 to TRBJ2-1, with TRBD2 identical over 8 bases. Germline V CDR1 and CDR2: SQVTM, ANQGSEA. The ends lost 7 bases at V and 7 bases at J; junction bases unmatched: 9. The CDR3 length is 13 residues. In DNA, the CDR3 is TGCAGCGCTTTAGCGGGACGGGGGAATGAGCAGTTCTTC. Protein sequence: CSALAGRGNEQFF.

V is TRBV15 and J is TRBJ1-3, with no clear D. The CDR3 contains 14 residues. Germline V gene data show CDR1 as LNHNV and CDR2 as YYDKDF (reference sequence). The V end lost 5 bases, the J end lost 0 bases, and 8 bases lay between the germline ends. Here the CDR3 reads CATSQVDSGNTIYF. The CDR3 DNA is TGTGCCACCAGCCAAGTGGACTCTGGAAACACCATATATTTT. The complete variable domain, with remaining parts taken from reference TRBV15 and TRBJ1-3, reads DAMVIQNPRYQVTQFGKPVTLSCSQTLNHNVMYWYQQKSSQAPKLLFHYYDKDFNNEADTPDNFQSRRPNTSFCFLDIRSPGLGDTAMYLCATSQVDSGNTIYFGEGSWLTVV.

The V gene is TRBV6-1, the J gene TRBJ2-7; either TRBD1 or TRBD2 may supply D (5 bases each). Germline V gene data show CDR1 as MNHNS and CDR2 as SASEGT. V was trimmed by 5 bases and J by 1 base, leaving 21 bases between them. The CDR3 totals 17 residues. The CDR3 sequence: CASSPQKPGRDSYEQYF. In DNA, the CDR3 is TGTGCCAGCAGTCCACAGAAACCGGGACGGGATTCCTACGAGCAGTACTTC.

This clonotype appeared a few times. The CDR3 is CASSQVDRVPGELFF. The CDR3 region has the DNA TGTGCCAGCAGCCAAGTAGACAGGGTTCCCGGGGAGCTGTTTTTT. This chain links TRBV3-1 with TRBJ2-2; 7 positions match TRBD1. Germline CDR1 LGHDT, CDR2 YNNKEL (reference sequence). Losses at the gene ends were 1 base for V and 6 bases for J; bases not matched to a gene: 5. The CDR3 length is 15 residues.

This clonotype was counted many times. This rearrangement joins TRBV2 to TRBJ1-1; D is unclear. The CDR3 runs to 14 residues. Germline CDR1 and CDR2: SNHLY and FYNNEI. V lost 7 bases, J lost 0 bases, and 12 bases lay in between. The CDR3 loop reads CASTPQPLNTEAFF. The CDR3 nucleotides are TGTGCCAGCACTCCCCAGCCCTTGAACACTGAAGCTTTCTTT.

V is TRBV6-1 and J is TRBJ1-4; weak D call: TRBD1 (5 bases). V was clipped by 6 bases and J by 0 bases, with 8 bases between them. Per germline, CDR1 MNHNS and CDR2 SASEGT. The CDR3 totals 14 residues. The CDR3 protein is CASRTAATNEKLFF. The CDR3 nucleotides read TGTGCCAGCAGGACAGCGGCAACTAATGAAAAACTGTTTTTT.

V gene TRBV10-3 combines with J gene TRBJ2-1; 10 nucleotides agree with TRBD1. The J segment lost 2 bases and the V segment lost 6 bases, leaving 4 bases of the junction unmatched. The CDR3 has 15 amino acids. Germline lookup yields CDR1 ENHRY and CDR2 SYGVKD. The CDR3 DNA follows: TGTGCCATCAGATCGGACAGGGGGACCTACAATGAGCAGTTCTTC. The encoded protein is CAIRSDRGTYNEQFF.

The J gene is TRBJ2-7, the V gene TRBV18; a possible D gene is TRBD1 (9 bases). The V gene lost 6 bases and the J gene lost 3 bases, with 18 bases spanning the gap. The V gene's germline CDR1 is KGHSH and CDR2 LQKENI. The CDR3 spans 15 residues. CDR3 DNA: TGTGCCAGCTCCCCGGGAGGGACAGGGCTCTACGAGCAGTACTTC. Encoded protein: CASSPGGTGLYEQYF.

This clonotype occurred a few times. The genes are TRBV4-1 and TRBJ2-1; no firm D call. Trimming left V 3 bases short and J 3 bases short, with 12 bases between. Germline-derived CDR1 and CDR2 are MGHRA and YSYEKL. This CDR3 has 15 residues. The CDR3, as DNA: TGCGCCAGCAGCCAGCTCGTGGGGATCTACAATGAGCAGTTCTTC. This encodes CASSQLVGIYNEQFF.

This clonotype was picked up many times. The chain links TRBV6-1 to TRBJ1-1, with D possibly TRBD1 on 5 matching bases. The germline V gene has CDR1 MNHNS and CDR2 SASEGT. V lost 10 bases and J 1 base, leaving 16 bases between the germline ends. CDR3 size: 14 residues. The DNA of the CDR3 is TGTGCCACGTTTTCGGGACGGCGGAACACTGAAGCTTTCTTT. Translating it yields CATFSGRRNTEAFF.

This clonotype was recorded at least ten times. The J gene is TRBJ2-5, the V gene TRBV5-1, with a weak D call TRBD1 (6 bases). Germline CDR1 is SGHRS and CDR2 is YFSETQ. The CDR3 consists of 14 residues. Trimming stripped 5 bases from V and 3 bases from J, with 14 bases between. The CDR3 DNA reads TGCGCCAGCAGTTCCGGGACACAAAAAGAGACCCAGTACTTC. Amino acids: CASSSGTQKETQYF.

The sample holds many counts of this clonotype. The chain is built from TRBV12-3 or TRBV12-4 and TRBJ2-7, with 7 nucleotides matching TRBD1. With 5 bases clipped from V and 0 bases from J, the junction kept 7 bases outside the gene matches. The CDR3 extends over 15 amino acids. The chain's CDR3 is CASSPRTGRSYEQYF. The CDR3 DNA sequence: TGTGCCAGCAGTCCCCGGACAGGCCGCTCCTACGAGCAGTACTTC.